This T cell receptor beta chain was captured by sequencing in a study of cytomegalovirus exposure and HLA in healthy donors. About the research overall: HLA-typed donors contributed around 85 million unique TCRs, which were held in an early data release. Regarding the study as a whole: Cytomegalovirus status, reportedly, was diagnosed with high specificity and sensitivity by the classifier.

Details on this clone: Its specificity is unknown.

The ends were cut back, 7 bases at V and 4 bases at J, with 10 bases in the middle. CDR1 and CDR2 from the germline V gene are DFQATT and SNEGSKA (reference sequence). The CDR3 consists of 11 residues. With 60 Vbeta and 13 Jbeta primers, the PCR was carried out. The method was immunoSEQ multiplex PCR; TCRdb's version includes in-frame clones alone and lacks a portion of them. The repertoire holds 110,000 to 150,000 clones, around three quarters seen once, with 2% to 2.5% in the top ten. Sequencing was performed on PBMCs. V gene TRBV20-1 combines with J gene TRBJ1-2; D perhaps matches TRBD1 (5 bases). This receptor was identified in a man aged 35 to 55 in good health and CMV-seronegative. The CDR3 loop is CSVSGGYGYTF. In DNA form, the CDR3 reads TGCAGTGTTTCCGGGGGCTATGGCTACACCTTC.